These T cell receptor beta chains were read from a single sample in a study of tumor and adjacent non-tumor tissue in lung cancer. TCRdb redid the calling of the multiplex PCR reads with MiXCR, one entry per CDR3 protein. The sample holds around 71,000 distinct CDR3 sequences; roughly two thirds are singletons and the top ten take approximately 10%. Input material: lung tumor tissue. These receptors were obtained from a woman aged 40 to 49 with non-small cell lung cancer. The CDR3 runs from the conserved cysteine through the conserved F or W. A D gene is named only where the DNA matches it firmly. Size tells how often a clone was seen (once, few, many) or the class of an expanded clone, and some rows leave it out.

NA,NA,TRBJ1-2,TRBV6-5,TGTGCCAGCAGTTGCCAGGGAGCTAACTATGACTACACCTTC,CASSCQGANYDYTF
few,TRBD1,TRBJ2-7,TRBV5-5,TGTGCCAGCAGCTTGACAGTTGGGACAGGGACCTACGAGCAGTACTTC,CASSLTVGTGTYEQYF
NA,TRBD1,TRBJ1-1,TRBV12-3/TRBV12-4,TGTGCCAACAGTACCGGGACAGGAGCAAACACTGAAGCTCTCTTT,CANSTGTGANTEALF
once,NA,TRBJ2-1,TRBV29-1,TGTAGCGTGGGATTCAGGACCGATGAGCAGTTCTTC,CSVGFRTDEQFF
NA,NA,TRBJ1-6,TRBV11-2,TGTGCCAGCAGTGTAGCCTCGGGGAATAATTTACCCCTCCACTTT,CASSVASGNNLPLHF
NA,NA,TRBJ1-4,TRBV6-1,TGTGCCAGCAGCGGGGGCCGACGGGGTGGGAATGAAAATCTGTATTTT,CASSGGRRGGNENLYF
NA,NA,TRBJ2-7,TRBV10-3,TGTGCCATCATGCTGGAACAACCTCCCTACGAGCAGTACTTC,CAIMLEQPPYEQYF
NA,NA,TRBJ2-3,TRBV11-2,TGTGCCAGCAGCTTGGGAGTTACGGGGCCGGGTACGCGGTATTTT,CASSLGVTGPGTRYF
NA,NA,TRBJ1-4,TRBV28,TGTGCCAGCAAGGAGCGTCGGGGGCGCCTTAGAACTGTTGCTAATGAAGAACAGTTTTTT,CASKERRGRLRTVANEEQFF
NA,NA,TRBJ1-1,TRBV5-1,TGCGCCAGCAGCTCAACCCCGGGGGGTGATAGTGAAGCTTTCTTT,CASSSTPGGDSEAFF
NA,NA,TRBJ1-4,TRBV6-5,TGTGCCAGCAGACGACAGGTTGCAGCTAATGTAAAACTGTTTTTT,CASRRQVAANVKLFF
NA,TRBD2,TRBJ2-5,TRBV7-8,TGTGCCAGCTATGGCGGGGGGGCCGGGGAGACCCAGTACTTC,CASYGGGAGETQYF
NA,NA,TRBJ1-6,TRBV7-3,TGTGCCAACAGCTTAGTCTCGGGCAGAAATTCATCCCTCCACTTT,CANSLVSGRNSSLHF
NA,NA,TRBJ2-7,TRBV12-3/TRBV12-4,TGTGCCAGCTGTCGTGACAGAAACCATAGCTACGAGCAGTACTTC,CASCRDRNHSYEQYF
many,NA,TRBJ2-2,TRBV5-1,TGCGCCAGCAGCTTGACAGCGAACACCGGGGAGCTGTTTTTT,CASSLTANTGELFF
NA,NA,TRBJ1-5,TRBV20-1,TGCAGTGCTCGGGGCAGGGTTGGGGATAGCAATCAGCCCCAGCATTTT,CSARGRVGDSNQPQHF
NA,NA,TRBJ1-2,TRBV6-5,TGTACCAGCAGTTACGGGGCAGGGTCTGACTATGATTACACCTTC,CTSSYGAGSDYDYTF
medium-sized,NA,TRBJ2-3,TRBV6-1,TGTGCCAGCAGTGGACCCCCTCTGGATACGCAGTATTTT,CASSGPPLDTQYF
many,NA,TRBJ2-5,TRBV6-5,TGTGCCAGCAGCACCGGAGAGACCCAGTACTTC,CASSTGETQYF
NA,NA,TRBJ2-1,TRBV11-3,TGTGCCAGCAGCCCAGGACATGGGGGCAATGAGCAATTCTTC,CASSPGHGGNEQFF
few,NA,TRBJ1-3,TRBV14,TGTGCCAGCAGCCACTCCCGCAGGAGCTCTGGAAACACCATATATTTT,CASSHSRRSSGNTIYF
NA,TRBD1,TRBJ1-2,TRBV29-1,TGCAGCGTTCTCCGACAGGGGGCGGGCGGCTACGCCTTC,CSVLRQGAGGYAF
NA,NA,TRBJ2-1,TRBV28,TGTGCCAGCACCCCCGGTCAGGAACGGGGTTACAACGAGCAGTCCTTC,CASTPGQERGYNEQSF
once,NA,TRBJ2-7,TRBV28,TGTGCCAACAGTTCTGGGGGATCAGGGGCGAACGAGCAGTACTTC,CANSSGGSGANEQYF
NA,NA,TRBJ2-2,TRBV5-5,TGTACCAGTAGCTTTAATCCGACTAACACCGGGGAGCTGTTTTTT,CTSSFNPTNTGELFF
many,NA,TRBJ1-2,TRBV25-1,TGTGCCAGCAGCTTCACCCTACCCGGAGATAACTATGGCTACACCTTC,CASSFTLPGDNYGYTF
once,TRBD1,TRBJ1-2,TRBV28,TGTGCCAGCAGTTCTAACTGGGACAGCTATAGCTACACCTTC,CASSSNWDSYSYTF
NA,NA,TRBJ2-7,TRBV20-1,TGCAGTGCTAGACCCTTGGGCTTGGACGGATACTACGAGGAGTACTTT,CSARPLGLDGYYEEYF
NA,TRBD2,TRBJ2-3,TRBV28,TGTGCCAGCAGTCTCGGGACTAGCGGGGACCCCGATACGCACTATTTT,CASSLGTSGDPDTHYF
NA,TRBD1,TRBJ1-3,TRBV6-5,TGTACCAGCACCAGCGACAGGGGGCGGCGGAACACCATATATTTT,CTSTSDRGRRNTIYF
NA,NA,TRBJ2-7,TRBV4-1,TGCGCCACCTGCAAAGGAGATGGGGAGCAGTACTTC,CATCKGDGEQYF
NA,NA,TRBJ2-5,TRBV4-1,TGCGCCAGCAGCCAAGAGACAGGAACACGAGAGACCCAGTACTTC,CASSQETGTRETQYF
NA,NA,TRBJ2-7,TRBV6-5,TGCGTCAACAGTTATGGTCGGAATACCGGCGAGCAGTACTTC,CVNSYGRNTGEQYF
NA,TRBD1,TRBJ2-6,TRBV5-1,TGCGCCAGCAGCTTGAGGGACAGACTATCTGGGGCCAACGTCCTGACTTTC,CASSLRDRLSGANVLTF
NA,NA,TRBJ2-7,TRBV11-2,TGTACCAGCAGCTATAGGGCGGATTACGAGCAGTACTTC,CTSSYRADYEQYF
NA,NA,TRBJ2-5,TRBV12-3/TRBV12-4,TGTGCCAGCAGGGTGGGATTGCATCAAGAGACCCAGTACTTC,CASRVGLHQETQYF
NA,NA,TRBJ1-5,TRBV6-6,TGTGCCAGCTGTTTCGGCGGGAATAACAATCAGCCCCAGCATTTT,CASCFGGNNNQPQHF
NA,NA,TRBJ2-5,TRBV5-1,TGCGCCAGCAACTTTAGCGGAGGGGCCACGGCGACCCAGTACTTC,CASNFSGGATATQYF
NA,NA,TRBJ2-1,TRBV6-5,TGTGCCATCAGTACCGCGTATAATGAGCAGTTCTTC,CAISTAYNEQFF
once,TRBD2,TRBJ2-3,TRBV28,TGTGCCAGTTGTATCGGGACTAGCGGGGACCCCGATACGCAGTATTTT,CASCIGTSGDPDTQYF
medium-sized,NA,TRBJ2-7,TRBV6-1,TGTGCCAGCACGGGAGCCTACGAGCAGTACTTC,CASTGAYEQYF
NA,NA,TRBJ2-7,TRBV11-2,TGTGCCGGCAGCTACGAGGGTTACGAGCAGTACTTT,CAGSYEGYEQYF
once,TRBD2,TRBJ2-2,TRBV7-9,TGTGCCAGCAGCTTATACGGGGGGAGCATCGGGGAGATGTTTTTT,CASSLYGGSIGEMFF
NA,TRBD1,TRBJ2-5,TRBV28,TGTGCCAGCAGTCCCCTAGGGACAGGGGACGAAGGAACCCAGTACTTC,CASSPLGTGDEGTQYF
many,TRBD1,TRBJ2-3,TRBV10-3,TGTGCCACTCGCCCCTCCGGGACAGGGTCGACAGATACGCAGTATTTT,CATRPSGTGSTDTQYF
NA,TRBD2,TRBJ2-5,TRBV11-2,TGTGCCAGCAGCCTTAGCGGGGGGGCGGGGGAAACCCAGTACTTC,CASSLSGGAGETQYF
NA,NA,TRBJ2-7,TRBV11-2,TGTACGAACAGCCCCCTCGGTGGGCAGGGGTACTACGAGCAGCACTTC,CTNSPLGGQGYYEQHF
NA,TRBD1,TRBJ2-5,TRBV5-1,TGCGCCAGCAGGGGACAGCAAGAGACCCAGTACTTC,CASRGQQETQYF
NA,NA,TRBJ2-3,TRBV6-5,TGTGCCAGCTGTTACTCCCAAACAGGTGCAGATACGCAGTATTTT,CASCYSQTGADTQYF
NA,NA,TRBJ2-5,TRBV28,TGTGCCAGCAGTATGGGAACTCCCACTTACTTC,CASSMGTPTYF
NA,NA,TRBJ1-4,TRBV11-2,TGTACCAGCAGACAGATAGTTACCCGGAGGAGTGAAAAACTGTTTTTT,CTSRQIVTRRSEKLFF
NA,TRBD2,TRBJ2-1,TRBV11-3,TGTGCCCGCAGCCCGAGGACTAGCGGGACCAACGTGCAATTCTTC,CARSPRTSGTNVQFF